Presented here are 25 T cell receptor beta chains from one specimen sequenced in a study of spatial heterogeneity in lung cancer. This sample's time point: blood at routine non-recurrence follow-up after resection. Unsorted whole RNA of tumor, nontumor lung or frozen PBMC was sequenced. Each CDR3 protein is one row after TCRdb ran MiXCR on the 5' RACE reads. This table holds about 120,000 distinct CDR3 sequences, more than 9% found once. Sequencing used PBMCs, obtained at follow-up. The receptors were gathered from a male donor with early-stage non-small cell lung cancer.

This clonotype was counted between two and nine times. The V call is TRBV2, the J call TRBJ1-5; 9 bases match TRBD1. J lost 6 bases, V lost 5 bases, and 2 bases had no gene match. The CDR3 is made up of 13 amino acids. Germline V gives CDR1 SNHLY, CDR2 FYNNEI. The CDR3 nucleotides read TGTGCCAGCAGTTGGGACAGGGCTCAGCCCCAGCATTTT. It is translated as CASSWDRAQPQHF.

This clonotype was counted only a few times. V is TRBV11-1 and J is TRBJ2-5; tentatively, D is TRBD2 (7 bases). CDR1 SGHAT and CDR2 FQDESV come from the germline V gene (reference sequence). The germline V and J ends were trimmed by 3 bases and 5 bases, with 10 bases remaining between them. The CDR3 loop spans 13 amino acids. The DNA of the CDR3 is TGTGCCAGCAGCTTTCGGGGGGCCGAGACCCAGTACTTC. Its translation is CASSFRGAETQYF.

This clonotype appeared once. The rearrangement uses TRBV3-1 and TRBJ1-2, with D perhaps TRBD1 (5 bases). Germline lookup yields CDR1 LGHDT and CDR2 YNNKEL (reference sequence). V was trimmed by 5 bases and J by 1 base, leaving 17 bases between them. The CDR3 is 16 residues long. The CDR3 sequence: CASSSRRDPLNYGYTF. DNA of the CDR3: TGTGCCAGCAGCTCTCGCCGGGACCCACTTAACTATGGCTACACCTTC.

This clonotype was detected ten times or more. The V and J genes are TRBV28 and TRBJ1-6; 7 positions agree with TRBD1. CDR1 and CDR2 (germline): MDHEN, SYDVKM. V dropped 1 base and J dropped 7; count of bases not matched to a gene: 4. CDR3 length: 15 residues. The CDR3: CASSLFGTDNSPLHF. DNA of the CDR3: TGTGCCAGCAGTTTATTTGGGACAGACAATTCACCCCTCCACTTT.

In its sample, this clonotype was seen many times. This chain joins TRBV20-1 and TRBJ2-1; 10 bases match TRBD2. Germline-derived CDR1 and CDR2 are DFQATT and SNEGSKA (reference sequence). V lost 6 bases, J lost 8 bases, and 10 bases stayed unmatched. The CDR3 is 14 residues long. CDR3 loop: CSASTSGIGHEQFF. In DNA, the CDR3 is TGCAGTGCCAGTACTAGCGGGATTGGGCATGAGCAGTTCTTC.

There are a few counts of this clonotype. V and J are TRBV3-1 and TRBJ2-1, with 9 bases identical to TRBD1. Germline V gene sequence: CDR1 LGHDT, CDR2 YNNKEL (reference sequence). Unmatched junction bases numbered 14, after V lost 7 bases and J lost 10 bases. This CDR3 has 15 residues. The CDR3 coding sequence is TGTGCCAGCAACCCAGGACAGGGGTGGCCGTCGGAGCAGTTCTTC. It codes for CASNPGQGWPSEQFF.

This clonotype was counted between two and nine times. V usage is TRBV20-1 and J usage is TRBJ2-6; TRBD2 matches at 9 bases. Germline V gives CDR1 DFQATT, CDR2 SNEGSKA (reference sequence). The CDR3 covers 18 residues. V was clipped by 1 base and J by 0 bases; unmatched bases: 7. The CDR3 region has the DNA TGCAGTGCTAGAGTGGCTAGCGGGGCATCCTCTGGGGCCAACGTCCTGACTTTC. This gives the protein CSARVASGASSGANVLTF.

The genes are TRBV7-9 and TRBJ2-3, with TRBD1 matching 8 bases. Trimming at V came to 5 bases and at J to 6 bases, leaving 10 bases not matched to a gene. Germline V CDR1 and CDR2: SEHNR, FQNEAQ (reference sequence). The CDR3 is made up of 15 amino acids. CDR3 region: CASSPPGQVFDTQYF. CDR3 bases: TGTGCCAGCAGCCCCCCGGGACAGGTATTTGATACGCAGTATTTT.

V is TRBV6-5 and J is TRBJ2-3, with a possible D match to TRBD1 (5 bases). The CDR3 has 15 residues. Germline CDR1 and CDR2: MNHEY and SVGAGI. V was pared by 4 bases and J by 6 bases, with 17 bases between. The CDR3 sequence is CASSFRRVLPDTQYF. Written as DNA, the CDR3 is TGTGCCAGCAGTTTTCGCAGGGTCTTACCGGATACGCAGTATTTT.

This rearrangement joins TRBV27 to TRBJ2-4; D call uncertain. The CDR3 runs 14 residues. V lost 0 bases and J lost 3, with 6 bases in between. Looked up from germline, CDR1 is MNHEY and CDR2 is SMNVEV (reference sequence). The DNA of the CDR3 is TGTGCCAGCAGTTTATCGATCGGCAAAAACATTCAGTACTTC. It is translated as CASSLSIGKNIQYF.

This clonotype was seen more than once but under ten times. This rearrangement joins TRBV4-1 to TRBJ1-2; 7 bases match TRBD1. Trimming removed 5 bases from V and 2 bases from J; junction bases left unmatched: 8. The germline V gene has CDR1 MGHRA and CDR2 YSYEKL. CDR3 length: 15 residues. CDR3 nucleotide sequence: TGCGCCAGCAGCTTAACATTACAGGGGAACTATGGCTACACCTTC. Protein: CASSLTLQGNYGYTF.

This clonotype was found many times. The J gene is TRBJ1-2, the V gene TRBV7-9; 10 bases align to TRBD1. Germline V gene lookup returns CDR1 SEHNR and CDR2 FQNEAQ (reference sequence). The J segment lost 4 bases and the V segment lost 1 base, leaving 3 bases of the junction unmatched. This CDR3 spans 15 amino acids. CDR3: CASSLGQGAIYGYTF. The CDR3 nucleotides read TGTGCCAGCAGCTTAGGACAGGGGGCTATCTATGGCTACACCTTC. The full variable domain, with the rest looked up from reference TRBV7-9 and TRBJ1-2, is DTGVSQNPRHKITKRGQNVTFRCDPISEHNRLYWYRQTLGQGPEFLTYFQNEAQLEKSRLLSDRFSAERPKGSFSTLEIQRTEQGDSAMYLCASSLGQGAIYGYTFGSGTRLTVV.

This clonotype has ten or more counts. This chain uses TRBV27 with TRBJ2-2, with 8 nucleotides matching TRBD1. Germline V lookup: CDR1 MNHEY, CDR2 SMNVEV (reference sequence). Unmatched junction bases numbered 2, after V lost 6 bases and J lost 2 bases. This CDR3 is 14 amino acids long. CDR3: CASRDRVNTGELFF. The DNA for the CDR3 is TGTGCCAGCAGGGACAGGGTAAACACCGGGGAGCTGTTTTTT.

This clonotype was counted only a few times. CDR3 sequence: CAIKGGGDRGESYNSPLHF. The CDR3 coding sequence is TGTGCCATCAAGGGCGGTGGGGACAGGGGCGAATCCTATAATTCACCCCTCCACTTT. This sequence joins TRBV10-3 and TRBJ1-6; TRBD1 agrees at 10 bases. The CDR3 sequence is 19 residues long. V trimming: 7 bases; J trimming: 1 base; junction bases outside the gene matches: 13. Germline CDR1 reads ENHRY; CDR2 reads SYGVKD.

In this sample, this clonotype turned up many times. This chain joins TRBV10-3 and TRBJ1-5; D perhaps matches TRBD1 (5 bases). Germline loops: CDR1 ENHRY, CDR2 SYGVKD. The CDR3 length is 14 residues. V was cut by 10 bases and J by 0 bases, with 13 bases left in between. The CDR3 DNA is TGTGCCACCTGGGACTGGAATAGCAATCAGCCCCAGCATTTT. Encoded protein: CATWDWNSNQPQHF.

This clonotype was counted at least ten times. The CDR3 nucleotides read TGCGCCAGCAGCCAAGATGGGGGGGAGGGACGGCAAGAGACCCAGTACTTC. This sequence encodes CASSQDGGEGRQETQYF. The chain employs TRBV4-1 and TRBJ2-5; 7 nucleotides agree with TRBD2. With 0 bases clipped from V and 2 bases from J, the junction kept 9 bases outside the gene matches. Looked up from germline, CDR1 is MGHRA and CDR2 is YSYEKL. This CDR3 region has 17 residues.

This clonotype turned up a few times. V and J are TRBV6-2 or TRBV6-3 and TRBJ2-5; 8 bases agree with TRBD2. CDR1 is MNHEY, CDR2 SVGEGT, per germline. Trimming took 7 bases from V and 4 from J; bases not matched to a gene: 11. The CDR3 covers 15 residues. The CDR3 sequence: CASMPGLGTRETQYF. Here the CDR3 DNA reads TGTGCCAGCATGCCGGGACTAGGGACGCGAGAGACCCAGTACTTC.

This clonotype was found a few times. The rearrangement links TRBV7-2 to TRBJ2-5; D perhaps matches TRBD1 (6 bases). The V end was cut by 4 bases, the J end by 3 bases, with 12 bases between. The CDR3 sequence is 14 residues long. Germline CDR1 reads SGHTA; CDR2 reads FQGNSA. This CDR3 reads CASSSPNREETQYF. CDR3 DNA sequence: TGTGCCAGCAGCTCCCCGAACAGGGAAGAGACCCAGTACTTC.

This sequence joins TRBV4-1 and TRBJ1-5; tentative D call: TRBD1 (6 bases). This CDR3 has 17 amino acids. Per the germline V gene, CDR1 is MGHRA and CDR2 is YSYEKL. Between the trimmed V and J ends, which lost 4 bases and 7 bases, there was a span of 23 bases. The CDR3 loop is CASSPRTAVGARQPQHF. The CDR3 bases are TGCGCCAGCAGCCCCAGGACAGCGGTAGGGGCTAGACAGCCCCAGCATTTT.

The CDR3 reads CASSFRQKENLNTEAFF. The CDR3 DNA reads TGCGCCAGCAGCTTTCGACAGAAAGAAAACTTGAACACTGAAGCTTTCTTT. This chain links TRBV5-1 with TRBJ1-1; TRBD1 is a possible D gene (5 bases). CDR1 is SGHRS, CDR2 YFSETQ, per germline. The CDR3 loop spans 17 amino acids. Trimming left V 2 bases short and J 0 bases short, with 17 bases between.

This clonotype was detected many times. V and J are TRBV5-1 and TRBJ2-7; D not certain. Trimming took off 4 bases at V and 2 bases at J, with 13 bases between the two ends. The CDR3 is 14 amino acids. Looked up from germline, CDR1 is SGHRS and CDR2 is YFSETQ. The CDR3 sequence is CASSQVDGTYEQYF. The CDR3 nucleotides are TGCGCCAGCAGCCAGGTGGATGGAACCTACGAGCAGTACTTC.

The chain combines TRBV10-3 with TRBJ2-2; weak D call: TRBD2 (6 bases). CDR1 and CDR2 (germline): ENHRY, SYGVKD. CDR3 length: 15 residues. V lost 2 bases and J 1 base, leaving 8 bases between the germline ends. CDR3 loop: CAISESSGNTGELFF. Here the CDR3 DNA reads TGTGCCATCAGTGAGAGTAGCGGGAACACCGGGGAGCTGTTTTTT.

In its sample, this clonotype was seen many times. V usage is TRBV29-1 and J usage is TRBJ2-1; the D is unclear. Looked up from germline, CDR1 is SQVTM and CDR2 is ANQGSEA. V dropped 4 bases and J dropped 4 bases, with 5 bases sitting between them. The CDR3 totals 11 residues. The DNA of the CDR3 is TGCAGCGTTGCGGTTTACAATGAGCAGTTCTTC. Its translation is CSVAVYNEQFF.

This clonotype was picked up many times. The chain uses TRBV6-2 or TRBV6-3 and TRBJ2-1, with 7 bases lining up with TRBD1. V shed 6 bases and J 2 bases; nucleotides not matched to a gene: 4. The CDR3 covers 14 residues. Germline CDR1 MNHEY, CDR2 SVGEGT. Here the CDR3 DNA reads TGTGCCAGCAGACCGACAGGGACCTACAATGAGCAGTTCTTC. This sequence encodes CASRPTGTYNEQFF.

The V and J genes are TRBV12-3 or TRBV12-4 and TRBJ2-6, with D possibly matching TRBD2 (6 bases). V was clipped by 4 bases and J by 0 bases, with 19 bases between them. This CDR3 has 19 residues. Here the CDR3 reads CASSSRRARSHSGANVLTF. The CDR3 nucleotides are TGTGCCAGCAGTTCCCGGAGGGCACGGTCCCACTCTGGGGCCAACGTCCTGACTTTC.